The clone carrying this T cell receptor (beta chain) was found a few times. TCRdb independently ran MiXCR on the PCR reads; one entry per CDR3 protein. The table has more than 70,000 distinct CDR3 sequences, roughly 49% seen once. This specimen comes from a study of CDR3 diversity in severe acne. The junction had 6 bases not matched to a gene; V was cut back by 3 bases and J by 10 bases. CDR1 is KGHSH and CDR2 is LQKENI in the germline V gene. The CDR3 runs 15 residues. The clonotype was recovered from a male donor with severe acne vulgaris. The chain uses TRBV18 and TRBJ1-6; 10 bases map to TRBD1. Sequencing was done on a sample of blood. As DNA, the CDR3 is TGTGCCAGCTCACCTCAGGGACAGGGGTACTCACCCCTCCACTTT. It yields the protein CASSPQGQGYSPLHF.